This T cell receptor (beta chain) comes out of a study of blood T cell repertoires in COVID-19. Whole-study context: Researchers got acute and convalescent COVID-19 samples from the United States, Italy and Spain.

Participants spanned ages about 18 to 100 years and resided in 20 to 30 US areas. Assignments of participants to cohorts depended upon their own reported clinical history. Per the study methods: Amplification of reference gene primers was used by the study to estimate nucleated cell counts. Assay used: immunoSEQ multiplex PCR; TCRdb lists only in-frame clones, some missing. Clone size and the V and J calls come from that table; the DNA yielded D and trimming. The sample includes approximately 390,000 clones, roughly 88% of them seen just once. The V gene end was trimmed by 5 bases and the J gene end by 7 bases; junction bases not matched to a gene: 17. Per germline, CDR1 SGHRS and CDR2 YFSETQ. The CDR3 has 17 residues.

Sequencing used PBMCs or T cells enriched from blood (not recorded which). This rearrangement joins TRBV5-1 to TRBJ2-7; 11 bases match TRBD2. The TCR was taken from a woman between 40 and 55 years old with acute COVID-19. CDR3 in DNA: TGCGCCAGCAGGGGAACTAGCGGGGGACCCGCCCTACGGGAGCAGTACTTC. Encoded protein: CASRGTSGGPALREQYF.